Below, 29 T cell receptor beta chains from the same sample are listed, as sequenced in a study of T cells after yellow fever vaccination. Using its own MiXCR run on the 5' RACE reads, TCRdb lists one record per CDR3 protein. The table has 310,000 or so distinct CDR3 sequences, around 6.8% seen once. The input for sequencing was PBMCs, taken about 41 days after the first yellow fever vaccination. The receptors come from a man aged 18 to 29 who received the YFV17D yellow fever vaccine.

A few counts support this clonotype. V and J are TRBV19 and TRBJ2-5, with D perhaps matching TRBD1 (6 bases). The germline V and J ends were trimmed by 5 bases and 9 bases, with 13 bases remaining between them. Germline values: CDR1 LNHDA, CDR2 SQIVND (reference sequence). The CDR3 contains 12 residues. CDR3 residues: CASSYRVGAQYF. CDR3 sequence (DNA): TGTGCCAGTAGTTACAGGGTTGGTGCCCAGTACTTC.

This clonotype was counted a few times. The chain carries TRBV4-2 and TRBJ2-7, with D possibly TRBD2 on 6 matching bases. V was cut by 0 bases and J by 7 bases, with 19 bases left in between. The CDR3 is 16 residues long. CDR1 LGHNA and CDR2 YNFKEQ come from the germline V gene. CDR3 sequence: CASSQEVLKPRGEQYF. DNA for the CDR3: TGTGCCAGCAGCCAAGAAGTTCTAAAGCCCCGGGGGGAGCAGTACTTC.

V usage is TRBV5-1 and J usage is TRBJ2-1; D is perhaps TRBD1 (6 bases). V gave up 1 base and J gave up 5 bases, with 13 bases separating them. The CDR3 runs to 15 residues. CDR1 is SGHRS and CDR2 is YFSETQ in the germline V gene. DNA of the CDR3: TGCGCCAGCAGCTTGTGGGGGACACGCAACAATGAGCAGTTCTTC. Protein product: CASSLWGTRNNEQFF.

This clonotype appeared many times. The CDR3, as DNA: TGTGCCAGCAAGGGACAGGCCCTCCTCGAGCAGTACTTC. The encoded protein is CASKGQALLEQYF. The chain uses TRBV6-6 and TRBJ2-7; 8 bases are a match to TRBD1. V lost 7 bases to trimming and J lost 6 bases; unmatched junction nucleotides: 8. The germline V gene has CDR1 MNHNY and CDR2 SVGAGI (reference sequence). The CDR3 loop spans 13 amino acids.

The rearrangement uses TRBV10-2 and TRBJ2-5; unclear D gene. Trimming cost V 6 bases and J 5 bases, with 10 bases left between them. The length of the CDR3 is 12 residues. Germline V gene sequence: CDR1 WSHSY, CDR2 SAAADI. As DNA, the CDR3 is TGCGCCAGCAGGGCCCAAATGGAGACCCAGTACTTC. This sequence encodes CASRAQMETQYF.

This clonotype came up many times. V usage is TRBV27 and J usage is TRBJ2-1; 7 bases fit TRBD1. Germline V gene sequence: CDR1 MNHEY, CDR2 SMNVEV (reference sequence). V was pared by 2 bases and J by 6 bases, with 10 bases of the junction left unmatched. The CDR3 is 16 residues long. The chain's CDR3 is CASSLHRGSLSNEQFF. CDR3 in DNA: TGTGCCAGCAGTTTACACAGGGGTTCCCTCAGCAATGAGCAGTTCTTC.

This clonotype occurred many times. The rearrangement joins TRBV6-5 to TRBJ2-1; D might be TRBD2 (5 bases). Trimming stripped 4 bases from V and 3 bases from J, with 13 bases between. CDR1 and CDR2 (germline): MNHEY, SVGAGI. This CDR3 is 15 amino acids long. The CDR3 sequence: CASSSLRGGYNEQFF. CDR3 in DNA: TGTGCCAGCAGTTCTTTACGGGGTGGCTACAATGAGCAGTTCTTC.

V is TRBV12-5 and J is TRBJ1-1; D may be TRBD1 (5 bases). In germline, CDR1 is LGHNT, CDR2 FRNRAP. With 3 bases removed from V and 5 bases from J, the gap between germline ends came to 10 bases. This CDR3 is 13 amino acids long. CDR3 region: CASGLQAGTEAFF. The DNA of the CDR3 is TGTGCTAGTGGTTTACAGGCTGGGACTGAAGCTTTCTTT. The complete variable domain, with remaining parts taken from reference TRBV12-5 and TRBJ1-1, reads DARVTQTPRHKVTEMGQEVTMRCQPILGHNTVFWYRQTMMQGLELLAYFRNRAPLDDSGMPKDRFSAEMPDATLATLKIQPSEPRDSAVYFCASGLQAGTEAFFGQGTRLTVV.

This clonotype was detected a few times. The V and J genes are TRBV5-1 and TRBJ2-2; TRBD2 aligns across 7 bases. The CDR3 sequence is 15 residues long. Germline V CDR1 and CDR2: SGHRS, YFSETQ. The ends lost 4 bases at V and 5 bases at J; junction bases unmatched: 8. The CDR3 DNA reads as TGCGCCAGCAGCGGCGGGACTATGGCTACCGGGGAGCTGTTTTTT. Its protein product is CASSGGTMATGELFF.

The chain couples TRBV7-8 to TRBJ2-4; 13 positions agree with TRBD2. The CDR3 is 16 residues long. CDR1 and CDR2 (germline): SGHVS, FQNEAQ. J was trimmed by 7 bases and V by 5 bases; bases with no gene match: 8. The CDR3 loop is CASSTSLAGGGNIQYF. In nucleotides, the CDR3 is TGTGCCAGCAGCACCTCACTAGCGGGGGGGGGCAACATTCAGTACTTC. Together with reference TRBV7-8 and TRBJ2-4, the CDR3 gives the full variable domain: GAGVSQSPRYKVAKRGQDVALRCDPISGHVSLFWYQQALGQGPEFLTYFQNEAQLDKSGLPSDRFFAERPEGSVSTLKIQRTQQEDSAVYLCASSTSLAGGGNIQYFGAGTRLSVL.

This clonotype was seen only a few times. CDR3 coding DNA: TGTGCCAGCAGTTCAATGGGGTCGGTGAGCTCTGGGGCCAACGTCCTGACTTTC. This encodes CASSSMGSVSSGANVLTF. The gene calls are TRBV28 and TRBJ2-6; unclear D gene. CDR3 length: 18 residues. V was pared by 4 bases and J by 0 bases, with 16 bases between. CDR1 and CDR2 from the germline V gene are MDHEN and SYDVKM.

The V call is TRBV6-2 or TRBV6-3, the J call TRBJ2-4, with TRBD2 as a possible D gene (6 bases). The CDR3 is 13 amino acids. V was trimmed by 6 bases and J by 6 bases, leaving 12 bases between them. Germline V gene lookup returns CDR1 MNHEY and CDR2 SVGEGT. The CDR3 DNA reads TGTGCCAGCAGGGGAGGTGGGGGAAACATTCAGTACTTC. Its translation is CASRGGGGNIQYF.

Concerning this clonotype itself: Compared with germline, one end of the junction differs, possibly owing to a read error. The genes are TRBV20-1 and TRBJ1-4; unclear D gene. CDR1 and CDR2 from the germline V gene are DFQATT and SNEGSKA (reference sequence). The CDR3 spans 16 residues. The CDR3 DNA follows: TGCTGTGCTAGAGATCTAAACAGAGCAACTAATGAAAAACTGTTTTTT. This sequence encodes CCARDLNRATNEKLFF.

This clonotype has a count of ten or more. The chain uses TRBV5-4 and TRBJ2-5; the match to TRBD2 covers 7 bases. V shed 0 bases, J shed 10 bases, and the junction held 9 bases outside the gene matches. Germline V CDR1 and CDR2: SGHNT, YYREEE (reference sequence). The CDR3 consists of 14 residues. As DNA, the CDR3 is TGTGCCAGCAGCTTGGCCGGGACTACCGGATACCAGTACTTC. Translated: CASSLAGTTGYQYF.

This clonotype was seen repeatedly, ten times or more. This chain's CDR3 is CASSPRRGDGYNEQFF. DNA for the CDR3: TGTGCCAGCAGCCCACGCAGGGGCGACGGATACAATGAGCAGTTCTTC. The chain employs TRBV7-3 and TRBJ2-1; a weak D match, TRBD1 (6 bases). The germline CDR1 and CDR2 sequences are SGHTA and FQGTGA. V dropped 5 bases and J dropped 4 bases, with 18 bases sitting between them. CDR3 length equals 16 residues. The full variable domain, completed using reference TRBV7-3 and TRBJ2-1, is GAGVSQTPSNKVTEKGKYVELRCDPISGHTALYWYRQSLGQGPEFLIYFQGTGAADDSGLPNDRFFAVRPEGSVSTLKIQRTERGDSAVYLCASSPRRGDGYNEQFFGPGTRLTVL.

This clonotype was counted between two and nine times. The rearrangement uses TRBV7-6 and TRBJ2-7; TRBD2 is a possible D gene (6 bases). This CDR3 spans 15 amino acids. CDR1 is SGHVS and CDR2 is FNYEAQ in the germline V gene. Trimming left V 1 base short and J 6 bases short, with 16 bases between. CDR3 amino acids: CASSLGGEDWAEQYV. The CDR3 region has the DNA TGTGCCAGCAGCTTAGGCGGGGAGGACTGGGCCGAGCAGTACGTC.

The chain has TRBV5-5 and TRBJ2-5, with D perhaps matching TRBD1 (5 bases). CDR3 size: 13 residues. Germline CDR1 SGHKS, CDR2 YYEKEE (reference sequence). Trimming stripped 1 base from V and 6 bases from J, with 10 bases between. The CDR3 nucleotides are TGTGCCAGCAGCTTGCGCCAGGGAAAGACCCAGTACTTC. Translating gives CASSLRQGKTQYF.

In DNA, the CDR3 is TGCAGTGCTCCAGGGTTTAATATCGCTGAAGCTTTCTTT. Protein sequence: CSAPGFNIAEAFF. V is TRBV20-1 and J is TRBJ1-1; D is perhaps TRBD1 (5 bases). Trimming took 5 bases from V and 6 from J, leaving 16 bases between them. Germline lookup yields CDR1 DFQATT and CDR2 SNEGSKA (reference sequence). This CDR3 region has 13 residues.

On this clonotype itself: At one of its ends the junction is not consistent with the germline gene, which may arise from a read error. V is TRBV20-1 and J is TRBJ2-3; 7 bases line up with TRBD2. The germline gives CDR1 DFQATT, CDR2 SNEGSKA (reference sequence). This CDR3 has 16 residues. The CDR3 region is CCARTLFRGGTDTQYF. DNA of the CDR3: TGCTGTGCTAGAACCCTCTTTCGGGGGGGCACAGATACGCAGTATTTT.

V gene TRBV28 combines with J gene TRBJ2-1; D gene unclear. The CDR3 runs to 11 residues. The V end lost 3 bases, the J end lost 8 bases, and 5 bases lay between the germline ends. Germline V gene data show CDR1 as MDHEN and CDR2 as SYDVKM. This chain's CDR3 is CASSFAYEQFF. As DNA, the CDR3 is TGTGCCAGCAGTTTCGCGTATGAGCAGTTCTTC.

This chain joins TRBV6-2 or TRBV6-3 and TRBJ1-2, with D uncertain. The CDR3 totals 16 residues. In germline, CDR1 is MNHEY, CDR2 SVGEGT. V lost 5 bases and J 4 bases, leaving 20 bases between the germline ends. CDR3: CASSPLGFGALYGYTF. CDR3 nucleotides: TGTGCCAGCAGTCCACTCGGGTTTGGTGCTCTCTATGGCTACACCTTC.

This clonotype was counted ten times or more. This CDR3 is CASSSRVPDTQYF. CDR3 bases: TGTGCCAGCAGCAGCAGGGTCCCAGATACGCAGTATTTT. The chain uses TRBV7-3 and TRBJ2-3; TRBD1 is a possible D gene (5 bases). V lost 5 bases to trimming and J lost 4 bases, with 10 bases between them. Looked up from germline, CDR1 is SGHTA and CDR2 is FQGTGA. The CDR3 totals 13 residues.

The V and J genes are TRBV2 and TRBJ2-7, with a tentative D call TRBD2 (6 bases). The V gene's germline CDR1 is SNHLY and CDR2 FYNNEI. Trimming left V 6 bases short and J 0 bases short, with 12 bases between. The CDR3 length is 14 residues. Written as DNA, the CDR3 is TGTGCCAGCAGACTGGACGGGAGCTCCTACGAGCAGTACGTC. Translated: CASRLDGSSYEQYV.

The chain links TRBV20-1 to TRBJ2-1; 11 nucleotides match TRBD2. J gave up 10 bases and V 5 bases, and 7 bases lay outside the gene matches. The CDR3 totals 13 residues. Germline assignment: CDR1 DFQATT and CDR2 SNEGSKA (reference sequence). Written as DNA, the CDR3 is TGCAGTGCTTTTAGCGGGGGGGCGGGAGAGCAGTTCTTC. Amino acid sequence: CSAFSGGAGEQFF.

The chain employs TRBV19 and TRBJ2-1; D is unclear. The CDR3 totals 15 residues. Trimming pared 3 bases from V and 0 bases from J, leaving 9 bases between. Germline V lookup: CDR1 LNHDA, CDR2 SQIVND (reference sequence). The DNA of the CDR3 is TGTGCCAGTAGTATCAATCAGTACTCCTACAATGAGCAGTTCTTC. As protein: CASSINQYSYNEQFF.

In its sample, this clonotype was seen a few times. The chain has TRBV2 and TRBJ2-2; 9 nucleotides agree with TRBD1. The length of the CDR3 is 13 residues. V lost 7 bases and J lost 5; bases outside the gene matches: 2. Germline lookup yields CDR1 SNHLY and CDR2 FYNNEI. CDR3 nucleotide sequence: TGTGCCAGCACCGGACAGGGGACCGGGGAGCTGTTTTTT. This gives the protein CASTGQGTGELFF.

The chain's CDR3 is CASSQDVLAGGKETQYF. In DNA form, the CDR3 reads TGCGCCAGCAGCCAAGACGTCCTAGCGGGGGGCAAAGAGACCCAGTACTTC. The rearrangement joins TRBV4-3 to TRBJ2-5, with 11 bases aligning to TRBD2. After removal of 0 bases from V and 3 bases from J, the junction contained 6 bases not matched to a gene. Germline CDR1 and CDR2: LGHNA and YSLEER. The CDR3 consists of 17 residues.

This clonotype has a handful of counts. The chain has TRBV20-1 and TRBJ1-5; 10 bases fit TRBD1. J gave up 7 bases and V 4 bases, and 10 bases lay outside the gene matches. Germline V gene lookup returns CDR1 DFQATT and CDR2 SNEGSKA (reference sequence). This CDR3 is 15 amino acids long. DNA of the CDR3: TGCAGTGCTAAGGACAGGGGGGCGTTGGGGCAGCCCCAGCATTTT. Protein product: CSAKDRGALGQPQHF.

The CDR3 region is CASSFRGVGTDTQYF. In nucleotides, the CDR3 is TGTGCCAGCAGCTTTCGAGGGGTGGGGACAGATACGCAGTATTTT. The chain joins TRBV7-2 to TRBJ2-3; D could derive from TRBD1 or TRBD2 (5 bases each). Deletions cut 3 bases from V and 3 bases from J, with 13 bases between. Germline V gives CDR1 SGHTA, CDR2 FQGNSA. The CDR3 contains 15 residues. Filled out from reference TRBV7-2 and TRBJ2-3, the complete variable domain reads GAGVSQSPSNKVTEKGKDVELRCDPISGHTALYWYRQSLGQGLEFLIYFQGNSAPDKSGLPSDRFSAERTGGSVSTLTIQRTQQEDSAVYLCASSFRGVGTDTQYFGPGTRLTVL.